This T cell receptor (beta chain) was captured in a study of cytomegalovirus exposure and HLA in healthy donors (dated by TCRdb to 2015 to 2018). In the study overall: In an earlier analysis of roughly 590 of the donors, about 270 Gb of sequence data and 120 million or so unique TCR beta sequences from roughly 190 million T cells were reported. Approximately 310 gigabases of sequencing data and roughly 90 million unique TCR sequences were included in an early release covering several hundred HLA-typed donors. Of the approximately 370 genotyped donors, 65% to 90% were placed in the genetic ancestry cluster associated with self-reported Caucasian donors. The study aimed to test whether cataloging public T cell receptors could reveal signatures of past pathogen exposure. The study profiled the T cell repertoires of 500 to 800 subjects by immunosequencing and related them to cytomegalovirus serostatus. In addition to the first cohort of 666 subjects, a separate validation cohort of approximately 110 different subjects was used. To predict cytomegalovirus infection status, the study brought together high-throughput TCR immunosequencing, statistical association of individual TCRs with disease status, and machine learning. A later analysis re-analyzed previously published TCR beta repertoires from 550 to 700 donors and added high-resolution HLA genotyping to study TCR occurrence patterns. Rather than using new phenotypic data, the later analysis identified candidate immune exposures from TCR beta sequences and from how often those sequences occurred across donors. To decide whether each TCR beta V gene segment behaved as functional or pseudogenic, an earlier analysis of some 580 of the donors relied on high-throughput TCR beta sequencing. Donor age, sex, ethnicity and CMV serostatus were compiled alongside the repertoire data. In a later genetic analysis, genome-wide SNP genotypes for about 60% of the 666 donors were used, and that subset was treated as a discovery cohort. Every discovery cohort repertoire had been produced on one sequencing platform. Class I and class II HLA loci were covered by the typing at four-digit resolution. The number of typed donors differed by locus: roughly 620-630 for A, B, C, DRB1 and DQB1; 500 to 550 for DQA1; some 610 for DPA1; and roughly 450 for DPB1. About five DR-DQ haplotypes were treated as single units for association and clustering because of strong linkage in the cohort. Across roughly 420 genotyped donors of the cohort, an average of roughly 250,000 unique TCR beta nucleotide sequences per donor were sequenced, and roughly 17% of those sequences were non-productive.

What the authors observed across the whole study: Because counts were too low, seventeen rarely observed V segments, including chromosome 9 orphons, were left out of the earlier analysis of 587 of the donors. A group of highly shared sequence variants was considered likely to be a technical artifact of the sequencing pipeline. A further reported finding was that TCR beta sequences accurately predicted the HLA-A and HLA-B alleles for most subjects in the first cohort. Specific HLA alleles were associated with roughly 17,000 TCR beta sequences at a false discovery rate of 0.05 in a later analysis. Correlated functional status among segregating V segments might be attributable to linkage disequilibrium, but an unknown experimental factor could not be ruled out. The classifier was reported to diagnose cytomegalovirus status with high specificity and sensitivity in both the original cohort and the validation cohort. In an earlier analysis of approximately 590 of the donors, most TCR beta V segments appeared in productive rearrangements about 90% or about 30% of the time, broadly matching IMGT annotations. While some public TCRs were present in many individuals, most TCR sequences turned up only very rarely across donors. Because some donors lacked HLA typing at each locus, the association tests relied only on the typed subset. In vitro tests confirmed that a few of the cytomegalovirus-associated TCR beta chains recognize cytomegalovirus antigens. The authors suggested that the approach could potentially be extended to other disease states and immunological phenotypes. In this cohort, only TCR beta chains were sequenced, and detectable features were limited by the absence of alpha or paired-chain data. According to a later analysis, most CMV-associated TCR beta chains appeared to be HLA-restricted, and the HLA associations seemed to be driven largely by CMV exposure. In a later analysis, TCR association rates were found to vary across HLA loci, with the most associated TCRs seen for DRB1 alleles and the fewest for HLA-C alleles. According to a later genetic analysis, donors in an Asian-associated ancestry cluster had fewer N-insertions in productive TCRs than the approximately 690-donor mean. A later analysis reported that several top co-occurrence clusters appeared linked to parvovirus B19, influenza, CMV and Epstein-Barr virus. A total of 150 to 200 TCR beta chains were listed by the study as associated with cytomegalovirus. Strong co-occurrence of HLA alleles, especially DR and DQ, made assigning TCR associations to individual alleles difficult. A later genetic analysis associated a missense DCLRE1C variant with V-gene and J-gene trimming of TCR beta chains, and an independent cohort replicated the association. A later analysis found that HLA-associated TCR beta chains were more clonally expanded and had lower generation probabilities than equally common non-associated chains. CMV serostatus was the only immune exposure information available for the cohort. Sequencing depth was assumed to be roughly uniform across donors in the presence/absence analyses, though that assumption may not hold.

In total, 500 to 700 healthy bone marrow donors made up the cohort. Cohort members were all nominally healthy when sampled, although unrecorded immune exposures were likely present. The donor was CMV seronegative and belonged to the group of 380 or so seronegative cohort members. Each donor provided a peripheral blood sample, and peripheral blood mononuclear cells were used for TCR beta sequencing. Genomic DNA was extracted from the blood cell samples with the Qiagen DNeasy Blood Extraction Kit. Library construction relied on the immunoSEQ multiplex PCR assay. For the multiplex PCR, a mixture combining 60 forward primers for TCR Vbeta segments and 13 reverse primers for TCR Jbeta segments was used. The CDR3 region of rearranged TCR beta genes was amplified from genomic DNA with a multiplex PCR assay. The Illumina HiSeq System was used to sequence the amplified TCR beta libraries as 87-base-pair reads. The published analysis was carried out like this. A later analysis counted about 82 million unique TCR beta chains across the approximately 700 repertoires, and around 12 million of these chains were shared by at least two donors. A nearest-neighbor algorithm error-corrected the raw reads and collapsed the reads into unique sequences, merging closely related sequences to remove PCR and sequencing errors. V, D and J gene segments were assigned by aligning CDR3 sequences to IMGT reference sequences. Each retained sequence needed at least a six-nucleotide match to both a V gene segment and a J gene segment. Rearrangements were called productive when the CDR3 lacked stop codons and stayed in frame with V and J; all others were non-productive. Following IMGT convention, CDR3 was defined as the stretch from the second conserved V-encoded cysteine to the conserved J-encoded phenylalanine. In an earlier analysis of more than 550 of the donors, sequences lacking an unambiguous match to a single V gene segment were excluded. In an earlier analysis of 587 of the donors, a V segment was called functional when productive rearrangements were above 56.7%, and segregating when the standard deviation between donors exceeded 5%. To diagnose cytomegalovirus status from the catalog of TCR beta chain sequences, a statistical classification framework was built. V and J gene assignment, in a later analysis, came from comparing TCR nucleotide sequences with IMGT/GENE-DB human TR gene sequences. A later analysis assigned CDR3 sequences and most-parsimonious VDJ recombination scenarios with the TCRdist pipeline. A later analysis defined each TCR beta chain by its CDR3 amino acid sequence plus V-gene family, and excluded reads lacking a unique V-gene family. A later analysis removed roughly 590 highly shared, low-generation-probability nucleotide sequences to deal with suspected cross-contamination and a sequencing artifact. A later analysis calculated a clonal expansion index for each public chain from normalized within-repertoire ranks of inferred template counts. In a later analysis, generation probabilities were computed with a VDJ recombination model fitted to out-of-frame rearrangements, and the resulting probabilities were checked against IGoR. A later analysis scored TCR-TCR, TCR-HLA and TCR-CMV co-occurrence with hypergeometric tests, applying a repertoire-size bias correction to TCR pairs. In a later analysis, false discovery rates were estimated by permuting HLA or CMV assignments 20 times. A later analysis grouped co-occurring TCRs with DBSCAN, adding TCRdist sequence similarity when clustering within HLA-allele-positive subsets. For co-occurrence clustering, repertoires with fewer than 30,000 or more than 120,000 public chains were excluded, along with about five repertoires with anomalous nucleotide sharing. This immuneACCESS table, as held by TCRdb, lists in-frame sequences with V and J called but not all clones. Of the missing ones, under half trace to an unresolved V gene in checked studies; the others have no known cause. V and J calls and clone size are those listed in that table; D and trimming were worked out from the DNA. The sample has fewer than 150,000 clones on record, 80% of them singletons. The top ten hold 5% to 5.5% of the sample.

With respect to this clone: The specificity of this receptor is unknown. No much larger clone is present one base from it, and per-base qualities are unavailable.

The sample taken for sequencing was PBMCs. The sequence was obtained from a male donor in good health and CMV-seronegative.

At the DNA level, the sequence is TGCGCCAGCAGCTTGGGCGGGGGGGACTACAATGAGCAGTTCTTC. Its product reads: CASSLGGGDYNEQFF. This chain is built from TRBV5-1 and TRBJ2-1; 9 bases in the junction line up with TRBD2. Trimmed from V: 0 bases; trimmed from J: 3 bases; junction bases lacking a gene match: 1. For CDR1 and CDR2, the germline V gene lists SGHRS and YFSETQ. Its CDR3 holds 15 amino acids, cysteine through phenylalanine. The DNA shown is the 45-base CDR3, in frame from base 1.